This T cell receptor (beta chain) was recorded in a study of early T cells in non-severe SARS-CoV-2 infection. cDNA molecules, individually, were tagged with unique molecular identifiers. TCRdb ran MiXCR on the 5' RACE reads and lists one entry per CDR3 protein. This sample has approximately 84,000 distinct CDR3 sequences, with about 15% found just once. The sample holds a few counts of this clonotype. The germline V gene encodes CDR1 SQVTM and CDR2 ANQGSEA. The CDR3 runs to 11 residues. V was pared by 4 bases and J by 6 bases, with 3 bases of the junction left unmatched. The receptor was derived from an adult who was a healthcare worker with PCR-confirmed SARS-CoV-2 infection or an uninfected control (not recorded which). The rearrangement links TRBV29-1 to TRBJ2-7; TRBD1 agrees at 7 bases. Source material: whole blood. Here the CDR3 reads CSVADRVEQYF. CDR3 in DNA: TGCAGCGTTGCCGACAGGGTCGAGCAGTACTTC.